This passage covers 29 T cell receptor beta chains from one sample sequenced in a study of OX40 agonist ivuxolimab in advanced cancers. Receptor amplification or capture employed the immunoSEQ multiplex PCR assay. Not all clones reach the TCRdb copy of this immuneACCESS table, which keeps in-frame sequences only. Checked studies attribute under half of the gap to unresolved V genes and leave the rest unexplained. This sample gives 35,000 to 50,000 clones in total; 88% of them show up just once. Around 1% of the sample is in the top ten clones. Sequenced material: CD4+ or CD8+ T cells sorted from blood, taken in a trial of the OX40 agonist ivuxolimab. Every receptor here comes from an adult with an advanced solid tumor such as melanoma, head and neck, liver or kidney cancer.

The chain is built from TRBV5-1 and TRBJ2-3, with TRBD2 matching over 8 bases. This CDR3 contains 15 residues. J lost 4 bases, V lost 0 bases, and 4 bases had no gene match. Germline values: CDR1 SGHRS, CDR2 YFSETQ. DNA of the CDR3: TGCGCCAGCAGCTTGGCAGCGGGAGTGTCAGATACGCAGTATTTT. Amino acids: CASSLAAGVSDTQYF.

This chain links TRBV10-3 with TRBJ2-7; no clear D gene. Germline values: CDR1 ENHRY, CDR2 SYGVKD. The CDR3 covers 14 residues. Between the trimmed V and J ends, which lost 10 bases and 0 bases, there was a span of 16 bases. The CDR3: CATPPHSSSYEQYF. CDR3 nucleotides: TGTGCCACCCCCCCCCACAGTAGCTCCTACGAGCAGTACTTC.

The V and J genes are TRBV19 and TRBJ1-1; D unclear. The CDR3 is 13 amino acids. Germline-derived CDR1 and CDR2 are LNHDA and SQIVND (reference sequence). V was trimmed by 6 bases and J by 0 bases, leaving 8 bases between them. The DNA of the CDR3 is TGTGCCAGTAGGAGGAAACTGAACACTGAAGCTTTCTTT. Its protein product is CASRRKLNTEAFF.

The chain recombines TRBV6-5 with TRBJ1-2, with D perhaps TRBD1 (5 bases). The CDR3 has 16 amino acids. Trimming left V 3 bases short and J 7 bases short, with 21 bases between. Germline CDR1 is MNHEY and CDR2 is SVGAGI. CDR3 residues: CASSYKAGTLGGGYTF. The CDR3 coding sequence is TGTGCCAGCAGTTATAAGGCAGGGACGCTGGGAGGTGGCTACACCTTC.

This clone was counted once. V is TRBV7-8 and J is TRBJ2-1; D not certain. The V gene's germline CDR1 is SGHVS and CDR2 FQNEAQ. Trimming cost V 7 bases and J 4 bases, with 17 bases left between them. This CDR3 region has 15 residues. CDR3 sequence: CASNPRDDTYNEQFF. The CDR3 region has the DNA TGTGCCAGCAACCCCCGTGATGACACATACAATGAGCAGTTCTTC. Drawing the rest from reference TRBV7-8 and TRBJ2-1, the complete variable domain is GAGVSQSPRYKVAKRGQDVALRCDPISGHVSLFWYQQALGQGPEFLTYFQNEAQLDKSGLPSDRFFAERPEGSVSTLKIQRTQQEDSAVYLCASNPRDDTYNEQFFGPGTRLTVL.

The chain couples TRBV2 to TRBJ2-2; 9 bases are a match to TRBD1. Germline V gene lookup returns CDR1 SNHLY and CDR2 FYNNEI. Trimming removed 7 bases from V and 6 bases from J; junction bases left unmatched: 9. CDR3 length: 15 residues. CDR3 sequence reads: CASTGLDRGPGELFF. The CDR3 region has the DNA TGTGCCAGCACAGGTTTGGACAGGGGTCCCGGGGAGCTGTTTTTT.

The chain couples TRBV19 to TRBJ2-5; TRBD2 might be the D (5 bases). Germline assignment: CDR1 LNHDA and CDR2 SQIVND (reference sequence). The ends were cut back, 7 bases at V and 3 bases at J, with 12 bases in the middle. CDR3 length: 13 residues. The CDR3, as DNA: TGTGCCAGTAAGGCACGGGGAGAAGAGACCCAGTACTTC. Protein: CASKARGEETQYF.

The rearrangement joins TRBV11-2 to TRBJ2-7; D perhaps matches TRBD2 (6 bases). Germline CDR1 reads SGHAT; CDR2 reads FQNNGV. V dropped 5 bases and J dropped 2 bases, with 16 bases sitting between them. This CDR3 has 15 amino acids. The CDR3 region is CASSQTGRTTYEQYF. The CDR3 bases are TGTGCCAGCAGCCAGACGGGGAGGACAACCTACGAGCAGTACTTC.

The chain has TRBV5-1 and TRBJ2-1; a possible D gene is TRBD2 (7 bases). The V and J ends lost 1 base and 8 bases respectively, with 22 bases between them. From germline, CDR1 is SGHRS and CDR2 YFSETQ. This CDR3 spans 17 amino acids. CDR3 coding DNA: TGCGCCAGCAGCTTGCCCCGGGGACTATCCGGGGGCGATGAGCAGTTCTTC. Protein: CASSLPRGLSGGDEQFF.

The J gene is TRBJ1-4, the V gene TRBV5-1, with D possibly being TRBD1 (6 bases). CDR1 and CDR2 from the germline V gene are SGHRS and YFSETQ. The CDR3 has 14 residues. V was cut by 4 bases and J by 7 bases, with 14 bases left in between. The CDR3 DNA reads as TGCGCCAGCAGCATCCGGGACATTCGTGAAAAACTGTTTTTT. Encoded protein: CASSIRDIREKLFF.

This clone was seen a handful of times. The chain links TRBV19 to TRBJ1-1; the D gene is possibly TRBD1 (5 bases). The CDR3 is 13 amino acids. From germline, CDR1 is LNHDA and CDR2 SQIVND (reference sequence). V dropped 9 bases and J dropped 10 bases, with 21 bases sitting between them. In DNA form, the CDR3 reads TGTGCCAGCAACCCGAGGGGACTGCGCCGAGCTTTCTTT. As protein: CASNPRGLRRAFF.

The chain links TRBV7-2 to TRBJ1-1, with no clear D. The ends were cut back, 4 bases at V and 0 bases at J, with 15 bases in the middle. CDR3 length: 16 residues. The V gene's germline CDR1 is SGHTA and CDR2 FQGNSA. CDR3 sequence: CASSSHPPGMNTEAFF. Here the CDR3 DNA reads TGTGCCAGCAGCTCCCATCCCCCCGGGATGAACACTGAAGCTTTCTTT.

The chain is built from TRBV7-3 and TRBJ2-7; tentatively, D is TRBD1 or TRBD2 (5 bases each). V was pared by 5 bases and J by 0 bases, with 8 bases between. The CDR3 extends over 13 amino acids. CDR1 and CDR2 from the germline V gene are SGHTA and FQGTGA. CDR3 residues: CASSPGTSYEQYF. As DNA, the CDR3 is TGTGCCAGCAGCCCGGGGACCTCCTACGAGCAGTACTTC. The full variable domain, in which reference TRBV7-3 and TRBJ2-7 provide the parts outside the CDR3, is GAGVSQTPSNKVTEKGKYVELRCDPISGHTALYWYRQSLGQGPEFLIYFQGTGAADDSGLPNDRFFAVRPEGSVSTLKIQRTERGDSAVYLCASSPGTSYEQYFGPGTRLTVT.

This sequence joins TRBV30 and TRBJ2-7; 8 bases agree with TRBD2. Per germline, CDR1 GTSNPN and CDR2 SVGIG (reference sequence). The CDR3 has 13 amino acids. J gave up 3 bases and V 5 bases, and 6 bases lay outside the gene matches. The CDR3 DNA sequence: TGTGCCTGGGAAAGTAGCGGGAACTACGAGCAGTACTTC. Protein sequence: CAWESSGNYEQYF.

J is TRBJ1-1 and V is TRBV4-2; TRBD1 is a possible D gene (5 bases). The CDR3 runs 14 residues. V was pared by 5 bases and J by 3 bases, with 13 bases between. From germline, CDR1 is LGHNA and CDR2 YNFKEQ. The CDR3 DNA follows: TGTGCCAGCAGCTTGGGGCCAGAATACACTGAAGCTTTCTTT. Its translation is CASSLGPEYTEAFF.

V and J are TRBV4-3 and TRBJ2-3; D tentatively reads TRBD1 or TRBD2 (6 bases each). The germline CDR1 and CDR2 sequences are LGHNA and YSLEER. The length of the CDR3 is 17 residues. Trimming removed 1 base from V and 6 bases from J, with 20 bases in between. The CDR3 here is CASSQGILGGSGDTQYF. DNA for the CDR3: TGCGCCAGCAGCCAAGGAATCCTAGGGGGGAGTGGGGATACGCAGTATTTT.

The J gene is TRBJ2-3, the V gene TRBV5-1; D unclear. V lost 0 bases and J lost 2, with 7 bases in between. Germline CDR1 SGHRS, CDR2 YFSETQ. The CDR3 totals 14 residues. The CDR3 DNA sequence: TGCGCCAGCAGCTTGGGAGCCCACACAGATACGCAGTATTTT. Residues: CASSLGAHTDTQYF.

Only a few counts were recorded for this clone. The J gene is TRBJ2-3, the V gene TRBV7-9; the D is unclear. The CDR3 has 13 residues. Germline CDR1 SEHNR, CDR2 FQNEAQ (reference sequence). V was clipped by 1 base and J by 0 bases, with 2 bases between them. The CDR3 sequence is CASSLDSTDTQYF. As DNA, the CDR3 is TGTGCCAGCAGCTTAGACAGCACAGATACGCAGTATTTT.

The chain links TRBV5-6 to TRBJ2-5; 8 nucleotides align to TRBD1. V gave up 4 bases and J gave up 9 bases; unmatched junction bases: 14. In germline, CDR1 is SGHDT, CDR2 YYEEEE. The CDR3 has 15 residues. The CDR3 coding sequence is TGTGCCAGCAGCAAAGGACAGGGCGGGATTGGGTCCCAGTACTTC. Translation: CASSKGQGGIGSQYF.

The DNA of the CDR3 is TGTGCCAGCACCTATAGCGGGACCGCCTCCTACGAGCAGTACTTC. Its translation is CASTYSGTASYEQYF. The V call is TRBV5-5, the J call TRBJ2-7, with 8 bases matching TRBD2. With V trimmed by 6 bases and J by 0 bases, 8 bases remained unmatched. Germline V lookup: CDR1 SGHKS, CDR2 YYEKEE (reference sequence). This CDR3 is 15 amino acids long.

The V gene is TRBV6-6, the J gene TRBJ2-3; D is unclear. The V gene's germline CDR1 is MNHNY and CDR2 SVGAGI (reference sequence). The CDR3 spans 11 residues. Trimming left V 2 bases short and J 9 bases short, with 6 bases between. In DNA, the CDR3 is TGTGCCAGCAGTTACGGTCCGACGCAGTATTTT. It translates to CASSYGPTQYF.

J is TRBJ2-4 and V is TRBV19, with a weak D call TRBD1 (7 bases). Trimming pared 5 bases from V and 1 base from J, leaving 15 bases between. Germline CDR1 reads LNHDA; CDR2 reads SQIVND (reference sequence). This CDR3 is 16 amino acids long. CDR3 bases: TGTGCCAGTAGTGAGAGCAGGGGGGCGGCCAAAAACATTCAGTACTTC. Its protein product is CASSESRGAAKNIQYF.

V is TRBV7-9 and J is TRBJ1-1; D is unresolved. Germline V gene sequence: CDR1 SEHNR, CDR2 FQNEAQ (reference sequence). This CDR3 spans 13 amino acids. Trimming removed 5 bases from V and 0 bases from J, with 7 bases in between. The CDR3 is CASSPVVNTEAFF. CDR3 coding DNA: TGTGCCAGCAGCCCAGTGGTGAACACTGAAGCTTTCTTT.

The chain combines TRBV27 with TRBJ1-5, with 7 bases fitting TRBD1. This CDR3 contains 17 residues. The V segment lost 5 bases and the J segment 2 bases; nucleotides outside the gene matches: 12. Germline assignment: CDR1 MNHEY and CDR2 SMNVEV (reference sequence). DNA for the CDR3: TGTGCCAGCAGTGCAACCCGGACAGGAAAGCGCAATCAGCCCCAGCATTTT. As protein: CASSATRTGKRNQPQHF.

The J gene is TRBJ2-2, the V gene TRBV15; D could derive from TRBD1 or TRBD2 (5 bases each). Trimming cost V 1 base and J 1 base, with 7 bases left between them. Per germline, CDR1 LNHNV and CDR2 YYDKDF (reference sequence). CDR3 length: 15 amino acids. In nucleotides, the CDR3 is TGTGCCACCAGCAGAGCTGGGGGGAACACCGGGGAGCTGTTTTTT. It encodes CATSRAGGNTGELFF.

The genes are TRBV7-2 and TRBJ2-3, with D possibly matching TRBD2 (6 bases). V was trimmed by 1 base and J by 3 bases, leaving 11 bases between them. This CDR3 is built from 15 residues. Per germline, CDR1 SGHTA and CDR2 FQGNSA. The CDR3 DNA reads TGTGCCAGCAGCTTAGGTCCTAGCGTAACAGATACGCAGTATTTT. It is translated as CASSLGPSVTDTQYF.

This clone was observed a few times. V gene TRBV19 combines with J gene TRBJ2-6, with D hard to call. V was cut by 7 bases and J by 0 bases, with 10 bases left in between. Germline V gives CDR1 LNHDA, CDR2 SQIVND (reference sequence). The CDR3 extends over 15 amino acids. The CDR3, as DNA: TGTGCCAGTACTCCCCAGACCTCTGGGGCCAACGTCCTGACTTTC. The encoded protein is CASTPQTSGANVLTF. Complete variable domain (other parts from reference TRBV19 and TRBJ2-6): DGGITQSPKYLFRKEGQNVTLSCEQNLNHDAMYWYRQDPGQGLRLIYYSQIVNDFQKGDIAEGYSVSREKKESFPLTVTSAQKNPTAFYLCASTPQTSGANVLTFGAGSRLTVL.

This chain uses TRBV5-1 with TRBJ2-7; D possibly corresponds to TRBD2 (6 bases). The CDR3 is 18 amino acids. The germline gives CDR1 SGHRS, CDR2 YFSETQ. V lost 0 bases to trimming and J lost 0 bases, with 19 bases between them. The CDR3 here is CASSLAGLGQKSSYEQYF. CDR3 nucleotide sequence: TGCGCCAGCAGCTTGGCGGGACTGGGGCAGAAGAGCTCCTACGAGCAGTACTTC.

The chain carries TRBV18 and TRBJ1-1; D gene uncertain. The CDR3 extends over 13 amino acids. V was trimmed by 1 base and J by 4 bases, leaving 7 bases between them. Per germline, CDR1 KGHSH and CDR2 LQKENI. Here the CDR3 reads CASSPQGSTEAFF. The CDR3 DNA sequence: TGTGCCAGCTCACCACAGGGAAGCACTGAAGCTTTCTTT.